The TCR beta chain described here comes from a study of OX40 agonist ivuxolimab in advanced cancers. Looking at the study overall: Mean age approximately 59 years, range 23 to 79; about 85% male.

Sequenced by immunoSEQ multiplex PCR; TCRdb stores in-frame clones only, minus some. The table has about 78,000 clones, roughly nine tenths seen once. At baseline, cycle 4 day 1, and cycle 7 day 1, blood was sampled. The CDR3 runs to 15 residues. The V segment lost 3 bases and the J segment 7 bases; nucleotides outside the gene matches: 9. The germline V gene has CDR1 LGHNA and CDR2 YNFKEQ. The specimen comprised CD4+ or CD8+ T cells sorted from blood, sampled in a trial of the OX40 agonist ivuxolimab. The receptor comes from an adult with an advanced solid tumor such as melanoma, head and neck, liver or kidney cancer. This sequence joins TRBV4-2 and TRBJ2-7; 10 bases map to TRBD2. The CDR3 nucleotides read TGTGCCAGCAGCCATTCGAGACTAGCGGGTTTTGAGCAGTACTTC. Its translation is CASSHSRLAGFEQYF.